This T cell receptor (beta chain) was captured in a study of cytomegalovirus exposure and HLA in healthy donors. Study-level background: As released early, the data held 70 million to 100 million unique TCRs from HLA-typed donors. Overall study results and limits: The majority of TCR sequences were rare, yet some public TCRs appeared in many donors. Later, an analysis showed that TCR beta chains associated with HLA were more clonally expanded than others that were equally common.

The PCR had 60 Vbeta and 13 Jbeta primers. The repertoire was sequenced with immunoSEQ multiplex PCR; TCRdb's copy has only in-frame clones and lacks some. The data hold approximately 150,000 clones, with roughly 80% observed a single time. A note on this clone: Its antigen is not identified.

Sequencing input: PBMCs. The sequence came from a male donor in good health and CMV-seronegative.

The CDR3 DNA is TGTGCCAGCAGTTATCTGGGACAGCTCAATCAGCCCCAGCATTTT. Translating gives CASSYLGQLNQPQHF. The chain has TRBV27 and TRBJ1-5; 7 bases line up with TRBD1. Germline assignment: CDR1 MNHEY and CDR2 SMNVEV (reference sequence). V lost 4 bases and J lost 3; bases outside the gene matches: 6. The CDR3 has 15 amino acids.